This T cell receptor beta chain was captured by sequencing in a study of cytomegalovirus exposure and HLA in healthy donors. The CDR3 sequence is 13 residues long. Per germline, CDR1 SGHTA and CDR2 FQGNSA. Trimming removed 3 bases from V and 4 bases from J, with 9 bases in between. This clone appeared once. The repertoire was sequenced with immunoSEQ multiplex PCR; TCRdb's copy has only in-frame clones and lacks some. The data contain under 200,000 clones, 80% to 85% of them singletons. Sample: PBMCs. This rearrangement joins TRBV7-2 to TRBJ1-2; the D gene is possibly TRBD1 (5 bases). This TCR derives from a woman in her 30s in good health and CMV-seronegative. CDR3 in amino acids: CASSFDSSYGYTF. The CDR3 DNA sequence: TGTGCCAGCAGCTTCGACAGTTCCTATGGCTACACCTTC. The full variable domain, rest sourced from reference TRBV7-2 and TRBJ1-2, is GAGVSQSPSNKVTEKGKDVELRCDPISGHTALYWYRQSLGQGLEFLIYFQGNSAPDKSGLPSDRFSAERTGGSVSTLTIQRTQQEDSAVYLCASSFDSSYGYTFGSGTRLTVV.